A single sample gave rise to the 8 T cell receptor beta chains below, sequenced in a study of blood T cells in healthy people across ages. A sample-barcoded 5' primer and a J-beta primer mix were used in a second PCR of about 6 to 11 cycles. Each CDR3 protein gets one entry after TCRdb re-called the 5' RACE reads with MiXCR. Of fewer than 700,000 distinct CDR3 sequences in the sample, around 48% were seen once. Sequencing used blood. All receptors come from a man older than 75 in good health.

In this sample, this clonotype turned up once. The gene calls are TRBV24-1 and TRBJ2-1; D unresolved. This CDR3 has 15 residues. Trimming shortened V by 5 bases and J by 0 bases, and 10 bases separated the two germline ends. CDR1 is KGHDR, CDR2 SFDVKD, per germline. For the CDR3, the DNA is TGTGCCACCAGTGGTTTTTCTAGCTCCTACAATGAGCAGTTCTTC. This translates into CATSGFSSSYNEQFF.

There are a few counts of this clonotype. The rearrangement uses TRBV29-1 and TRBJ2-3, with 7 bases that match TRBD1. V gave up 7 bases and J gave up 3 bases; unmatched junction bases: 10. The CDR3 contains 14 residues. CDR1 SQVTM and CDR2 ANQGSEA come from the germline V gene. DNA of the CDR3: TGCAGCGATTTACAGGGGAGAGAGACAGATACGCAGTATTTT. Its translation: CSDLQGRETDTQYF.

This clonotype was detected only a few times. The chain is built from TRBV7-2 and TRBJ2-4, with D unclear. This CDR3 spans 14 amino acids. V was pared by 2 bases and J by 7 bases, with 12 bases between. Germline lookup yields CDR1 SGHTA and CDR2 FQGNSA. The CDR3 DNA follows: TGTGCCAGCAGCTTAATGGGCAGTACTAACATTCAGTACTTC. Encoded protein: CASSLMGSTNIQYF.

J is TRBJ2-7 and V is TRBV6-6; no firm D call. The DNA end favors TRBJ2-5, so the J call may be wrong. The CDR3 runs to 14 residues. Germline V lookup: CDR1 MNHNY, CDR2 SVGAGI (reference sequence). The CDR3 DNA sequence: TGTGCCAGCAGTTACTCGTCTGACAAAGAGACCCAGTACTTC. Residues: CASSYSSDKETQYF.

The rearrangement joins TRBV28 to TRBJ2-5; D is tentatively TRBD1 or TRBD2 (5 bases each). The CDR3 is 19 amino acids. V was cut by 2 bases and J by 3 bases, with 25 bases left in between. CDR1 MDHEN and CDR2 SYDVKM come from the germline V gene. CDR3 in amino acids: CASSLEGSRRAESKETQYF. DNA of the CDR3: TGTGCCAGCAGTTTAGAGGGGTCTAGACGAGCAGAATCGAAAGAGACCCAGTACTTC.

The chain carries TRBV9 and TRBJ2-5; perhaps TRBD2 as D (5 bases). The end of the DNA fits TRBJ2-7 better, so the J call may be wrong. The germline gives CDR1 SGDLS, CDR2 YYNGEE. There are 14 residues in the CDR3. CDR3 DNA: TGTGCCAGCAGAGCAAAAGAGGGATTACACGAGCAGTACTTC. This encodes CASRAKEGLHEQYF.

The DNA of the CDR3 is TGTGCCAGCAGCTTAGCCGACACCCTAAACACTGAAGCTTTCTTT. Encoded protein: CASSLADTLNTEAFF. The chain carries TRBV7-9 and TRBJ1-1; D gene ambiguous. This CDR3 is 15 amino acids long. Germline CDR1 reads SEHNR; CDR2 reads FQNEAQ (reference sequence). The V and J ends lost 0 bases and 2 bases respectively, with 10 bases between them.

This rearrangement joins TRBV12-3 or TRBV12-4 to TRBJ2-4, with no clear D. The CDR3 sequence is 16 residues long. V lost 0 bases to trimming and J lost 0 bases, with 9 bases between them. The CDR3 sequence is CASSLAPRLAKNIQYF. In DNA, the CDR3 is TGTGCCAGCAGTTTAGCTCCCCGCTTAGCCAAAAACATTCAGTACTTC.